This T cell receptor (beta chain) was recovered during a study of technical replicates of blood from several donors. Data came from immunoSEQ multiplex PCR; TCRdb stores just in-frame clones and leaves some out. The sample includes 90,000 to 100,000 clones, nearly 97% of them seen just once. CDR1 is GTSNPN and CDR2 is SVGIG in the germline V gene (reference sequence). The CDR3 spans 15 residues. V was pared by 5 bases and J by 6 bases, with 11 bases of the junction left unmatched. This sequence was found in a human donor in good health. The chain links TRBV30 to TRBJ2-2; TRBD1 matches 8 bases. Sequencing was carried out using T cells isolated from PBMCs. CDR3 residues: CAWQNNRGSAGELFF. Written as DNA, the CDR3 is TGTGCCTGGCAAAACAACAGGGGGTCCGCCGGGGAGCTGTTTTTT.